Listed here are 27 T cell receptor beta chains from one sample, sequenced in a study of T cell repertoires in cytomegalovirus infection. Their cognate antigens are unknown. TCRdb ran MiXCR on the reads and lists one entry per CDR3 protein. The sample has about 83,000 distinct CDR3 sequences, 25% to 30% seen once. This specimen consisted of CD8+ T cells from cultured PBMCs, obtained from culture after CMV antigen stimulation. These receptors all come from a human donor in good health (CMV status not recorded). Some clones in this sample may be carry-over from other donors' samples.

This clonotype has at least ten counts. The V gene is TRBV28, the J gene TRBJ2-7; D gene unclear. Trimming cost V 3 bases and J 1 base, with 7 bases left between them. This CDR3 contains 13 residues. The germline V gene encodes CDR1 MDHEN and CDR2 SYDVKM. CDR3 nucleotides: TGTGCCAGCAGTTTGACTGTTTCCTACGAGCAGTACTTC. Amino acids: CASSLTVSYEQYF.

V gene TRBV7-1 combines with J gene TRBJ1-2; unclear D gene. TRBV7-1 is an open reading frame, and its role is uncertain. The CDR3 is made up of 13 amino acids. V was clipped by 5 bases and J by 4 bases, with 11 bases between them. The CDR3: CASSGPGSYGYTF. CDR3 DNA: TGTGCCAGCAGCGGACCCGGGAGCTATGGCTACACCTTC.

The J gene is TRBJ1-5, the V gene TRBV28; no definite D call. The V end was cut by 2 bases, the J end by 8 bases, with 16 bases between. CDR1 and CDR2 from the germline V gene are MDHEN and SYDVKM. The CDR3 runs to 15 residues. The CDR3 region has the DNA TGTGCCAGCAGTTTAAGGCAGGAGAAGATCAAGCCCCAGCATTTT. It specifies CASSLRQEKIKPQHF.

The table lists this clonotype with a count of one. The chain recombines TRBV15 with TRBJ1-2, with TRBD1 matching over 7 bases. Losses at the gene ends were 2 bases for V and 2 bases for J; bases not matched to a gene: 5. Germline V gene lookup returns CDR1 LNHNV and CDR2 YYDKDF (reference sequence). The CDR3 is 15 residues long. In nucleotides, the CDR3 is TGTGCCACCAGCAGAAACCGGGGACAGAACTATGGCTACACCTTC. Its protein product is CATSRNRGQNYGYTF.

The rearrangement uses TRBV7-8 and TRBJ2-1, with TRBD2 identical over 8 bases. Germline CDR1 is SGHVS and CDR2 is FQNEAQ. V was clipped by 5 bases and J by 2 bases; unmatched bases: 11. This CDR3 spans 17 amino acids. The CDR3 loop reads CASSPLAGGAAYNEQFF. The CDR3 DNA follows: TGTGCCAGCAGCCCCCTGGCGGGGGGCGCGGCCTACAATGAGCAGTTCTTC.

This clonotype has just a few counts. The chain combines TRBV4-1 with TRBJ1-4, with TRBD1 matching 8 bases. Germline CDR1 and CDR2: MGHRA and YSYEKL. This CDR3 is 15 amino acids long. V trimming: 3 bases; J trimming: 7 bases; junction bases outside the gene matches: 7. The CDR3 is CASSHRTGSSEKLFF. The CDR3 DNA follows: TGCGCCAGCAGCCATCGGACAGGGAGCAGTGAAAAACTGTTTTTT.

This rearrangement joins TRBV12-3 or TRBV12-4 to TRBJ2-1, with D perhaps TRBD2 (5 bases). The CDR3 contains 13 residues. V was shortened by 1 base and J by 5 bases, with 6 bases between the two germline ends. The CDR3 region is CASSLGLHNEQFF. As DNA, the CDR3 is TGTGCCAGCAGTTTAGGACTACACAATGAGCAGTTCTTC.

In regard to this clonotype: A read error may explain this, as a much larger clone is one base away. This chain connects TRBV6-2 or TRBV6-3 to TRBJ1-3; the D is unclear. In germline, CDR1 is MNHEY, CDR2 SVGEGT. The CDR3 length is 13 residues. The CDR3 sequence is CTSLSSQGNTIYF. CDR3 DNA sequence: TGTACCAGTCTTTCATCCCAGGGAAACACCATATATTTT.

This clonotype occurred many times. CDR3 in DNA: TGCGCCAGCAGCTTGGACAGGGTTGGTTACGCTTTCTTT. This gives the protein CASSLDRVGYAFF. This chain links TRBV5-1 with TRBJ1-1; D is possibly TRBD1 (6 bases). The V gene lost 0 bases and the J gene lost 11 bases, with 14 bases spanning the gap. This CDR3 comprises 13 residues. The V gene's germline CDR1 is SGHRS and CDR2 YFSETQ.

This clonotype was found a few times. The chain combines TRBV12-3 or TRBV12-4 with TRBJ2-3; D gene unclear. The CDR3 runs 14 residues. V lost 5 bases and J lost 0, with 9 bases in between. The CDR3 DNA sequence: TGTGCCAGCAGTCTCCTAGGGAGCACAGATACGCAGTATTTT. It is translated as CASSLLGSTDTQYF.

The sample holds a few counts of this clonotype. The J gene is TRBJ2-3, the V gene TRBV5-6, with unresolved D. With 4 bases removed from V and 0 bases from J, the gap between germline ends came to 12 bases. Germline V CDR1 and CDR2: SGHDT, YYEEEE. CDR3 length equals 15 residues. This CDR3 reads CASSPLIVSTDTQYF. In DNA, the CDR3 is TGTGCCAGCAGCCCTCTAATAGTAAGCACAGATACGCAGTATTTT.

This clonotype appeared a few times. V usage is TRBV6-5 and J usage is TRBJ1-1; 8 bases align to TRBD1. The junction had 6 bases not matched to a gene; V was cut back by 4 bases and J by 2 bases. The germline CDR1 and CDR2 sequences are MNHEY and SVGAGI. The CDR3 is 15 residues long. This CDR3 reads CASSSRQGSNTEAFF. In DNA, the CDR3 is TGTGCCAGCAGTTCTCGACAGGGGAGCAACACTGAAGCTTTCTTT.

The rearrangement uses TRBV19 and TRBJ2-2; 7 positions agree with TRBD1. There are 14 residues in the CDR3. V lost 7 bases to trimming and J lost 6 bases; unmatched junction nucleotides: 8. The V gene's germline CDR1 is LNHDA and CDR2 SQIVND (reference sequence). DNA of the CDR3: TGTGCCAGTACCCGACAGGGCCCCTCCGGGGAGCTGTTTTTT. This sequence encodes CASTRQGPSGELFF.

This clonotype was observed a few times. The rearrangement uses TRBV5-1 and TRBJ1-2, with 8 bases matching TRBD1. The V segment lost 4 bases and the J segment 3 bases; nucleotides outside the gene matches: 8. The germline gives CDR1 SGHRS, CDR2 YFSETQ. The CDR3 extends over 15 amino acids. CDR3 loop: CASSPRTGKDYGYTF. For the CDR3, the DNA is TGCGCCAGCAGCCCCCGGACAGGGAAAGACTATGGCTACACCTTC.

The chain employs TRBV27 and TRBJ2-7; TRBD2 is a possible D gene (7 bases). Per germline, CDR1 MNHEY and CDR2 SMNVEV (reference sequence). This CDR3 has 14 amino acids. V lost 6 bases and J 6 bases, leaving 18 bases between the germline ends. The CDR3 bases are TGTGCCAGCAGCAGGGGAGGGGGAAGGGGCGAGCAGTACTTC. Translated, it gives CASSRGGGRGEQYF.

This chain links TRBV7-8 with TRBJ1-3; weak D call: TRBD1 (5 bases). The CDR3 sequence is 15 residues long. V was cut by 11 bases and J by 9 bases, with 26 bases left in between. CDR1 and CDR2 (germline): SGHVS, FQNEAQ. The CDR3, as DNA: TGTGCCTCCAGTCGAACGGGGCAGAAAAAGAGCACCATATATTTT. This encodes CASSRTGQKKSTIYF.

This clonotype was observed at least ten times. The V call is TRBV10-3, the J call TRBJ2-7; D is undetermined. V was trimmed by 3 bases and J by 6 bases, leaving 6 bases between them. The germline V gene encodes CDR1 ENHRY and CDR2 SYGVKD. This CDR3 spans 11 amino acids. CDR3 DNA: TGTGCCATCAGTGAATCCGCCGAGCAGTACTTC. It is translated as CAISESAEQYF.

The rearrangement joins TRBV7-6 to TRBJ2-1, with no clear D. The length of the CDR3 is 13 residues. The germline CDR1 and CDR2 sequences are SGHVS and FNYEAQ. Trimming pared 2 bases from V and 6 bases from J, leaving 8 bases between. CDR3 coding DNA: TGTGCCAGCAGCTTATTCATAGGCAATGAGCAGTTCTTC. Encoded protein: CASSLFIGNEQFF.

This clonotype showed up just a few times. The rearrangement uses TRBV7-9 and TRBJ1-6; TRBD1 is a possible D gene (6 bases). The CDR3 is made up of 14 amino acids. V gave up 6 bases and J gave up 6 bases, with 12 bases separating them. Germline V CDR1 and CDR2: SEHNR, FQNEAQ (reference sequence). The CDR3 DNA reads as TGTGCCAGCAGAGGGGGACTGAGTAATTCACCCCTCCACTTT. Encoded protein: CASRGGLSNSPLHF.

This chain uses TRBV27 with TRBJ2-5, with TRBD2 identical over 9 bases. With 3 bases clipped from V and 3 bases from J, the junction kept 17 bases outside the gene matches. Germline assignment: CDR1 MNHEY and CDR2 SMNVEV (reference sequence). The CDR3 contains 19 residues. DNA for the CDR3: TGTGCCAGCAGTTTCTATGGGCGGGAGGGCCCGAGGGCGAAAGAGACCCAGTACTTC. Its translation: CASSFYGREGPRAKETQYF.

This chain links TRBV27 with TRBJ2-7, with D perhaps assigned TRBD1 or TRBD2 (6 bases each). CDR3 length: 14 residues. Trimming removed 5 bases at V and 4 bases at J, with 15 bases between. Looked up from germline, CDR1 is MNHEY and CDR2 is SMNVEV (reference sequence). The CDR3 loop is CASSPWGAGYEQYF. The CDR3 DNA is TGTGCCAGCAGTCCGTGGGGGGCCGGGTACGAGCAGTACTTC.

CDR3 bases: TGCGCCAGCAGCCAACAGGGTGAGGTGAACACTGAAGCTTTCTTT. Its protein product is CASSQQGEVNTEAFF. The genes are TRBV4-1 and TRBJ1-1; D might be TRBD1 (5 bases). CDR1 is MGHRA, CDR2 YSYEKL, per germline. The CDR3 has 15 residues. The germline V and J ends were trimmed by 2 bases and 0 bases, with 10 bases remaining between them.

This chain connects TRBV5-1 to TRBJ1-2, with TRBD1 as a possible D gene (6 bases). Between the trimmed V and J ends, which lost 7 bases and 4 bases, there was a span of 17 bases. The CDR3 has 14 residues. Germline lookup yields CDR1 SGHRS and CDR2 YFSETQ. The DNA for the CDR3 is TGCGCCAGCCGCGGCGGACAGACTGGCTATGGCTACACCTTC. Translation: CASRGGQTGYGYTF.

This clonotype has a handful of counts. The chain is built from TRBV7-2 and TRBJ2-7; the D gene is possibly TRBD1 (5 bases). The germline CDR1 and CDR2 sequences are SGHTA and FQGNSA. This CDR3 region has 13 residues. V was clipped by 1 base and J by 3 bases, with 7 bases between them. Here the CDR3 reads CASSLGDSYEQYF. CDR3 nucleotides: TGTGCCAGCAGCTTAGGAGACAGCTACGAGCAGTACTTC.

This clonotype was counted once. The chain is built from TRBV12-3 or TRBV12-4 and TRBJ1-1, with unresolved D. This CDR3 has 11 residues. V lost 7 bases to trimming and J lost 11 bases, with 14 bases between them. CDR3 loop: CASNSDKLAFF. The CDR3 DNA reads as TGTGCCAGCAATTCGGATAAGTTGGCTTTCTTT.

V usage is TRBV5-4 and J usage is TRBJ2-1; 11 bases match TRBD2. The CDR3 is made up of 15 amino acids. The germline V gene has CDR1 SGHNT and CDR2 YYREEE (reference sequence). The V segment lost 4 bases and the J segment 9 bases; nucleotides outside the gene matches: 9. In nucleotides, the CDR3 is TGTGCCAGCAGCCTCTCTAGCGGGGGGTGGGGTGAGCAGTTCTTC. It specifies CASSLSSGGWGEQFF.

The V gene is TRBV27, the J gene TRBJ2-3; D tentatively fits TRBD1 or TRBD2 (7 bases each). CDR3 length equals 14 residues. The germline gives CDR1 MNHEY, CDR2 SMNVEV (reference sequence). DNA for the CDR3: TGTGCAGCCAGGGGGGGCCTTGGATGGAATACGCAGTATTTT. It yields the protein CAARGGLGWNTQYF.